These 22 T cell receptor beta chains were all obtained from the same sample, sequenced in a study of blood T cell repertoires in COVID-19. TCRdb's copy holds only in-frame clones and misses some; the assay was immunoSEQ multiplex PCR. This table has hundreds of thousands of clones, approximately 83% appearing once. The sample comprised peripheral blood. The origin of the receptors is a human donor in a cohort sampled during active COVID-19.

The CDR3 reads CASSLEAGGNTEAFF. In DNA form, the CDR3 reads TGTGCCAGCAGCTTGGAGGCAGGGGGGAACACTGAAGCTTTCTTT. J is TRBJ1-1 and V is TRBV5-4, with TRBD1 matching 7 bases. The ends lost 0 bases at V and 1 base at J; junction bases unmatched: 3. CDR1 is SGHNT and CDR2 is YYREEE in the germline V gene (reference sequence). The length of the CDR3 is 15 residues. Full variable domain (remainder filled in from reference TRBV5-4 and TRBJ1-1): ETGVTQSPTHLIKTRGQQVTLRCSSQSGHNTVSWYQQALGQGPQFIFQYYREEENGRGNFPPRFSGLQFPNYSSELNVNALELDDSALYLCASSLEAGGNTEAFFGQGTRLTVV.

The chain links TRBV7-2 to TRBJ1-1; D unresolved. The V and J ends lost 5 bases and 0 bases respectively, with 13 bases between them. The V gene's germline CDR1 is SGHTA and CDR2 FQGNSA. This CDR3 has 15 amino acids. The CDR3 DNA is TGTGCCAGCAGCCCAGAGGCGCGATTGAACACTGAAGCTTTCTTT. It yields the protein CASSPEARLNTEAFF.

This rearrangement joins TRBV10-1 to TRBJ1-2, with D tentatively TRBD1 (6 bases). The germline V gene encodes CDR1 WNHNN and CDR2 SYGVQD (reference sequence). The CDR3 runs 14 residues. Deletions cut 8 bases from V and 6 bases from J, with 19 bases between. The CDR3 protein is CASPDSDSYDGYTF. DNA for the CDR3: TGCGCCAGCCCCGATTCGGACAGTTACGATGGCTACACCTTC.

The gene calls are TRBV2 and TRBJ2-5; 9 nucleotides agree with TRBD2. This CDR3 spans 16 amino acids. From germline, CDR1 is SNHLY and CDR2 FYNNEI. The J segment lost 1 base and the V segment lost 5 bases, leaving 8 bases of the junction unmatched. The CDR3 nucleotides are TGTGCCAGCAGTCGGCTAGCGGGGAGTGGCCAAGAGACCCAGTACTTC. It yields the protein CASSRLAGSGQETQYF.

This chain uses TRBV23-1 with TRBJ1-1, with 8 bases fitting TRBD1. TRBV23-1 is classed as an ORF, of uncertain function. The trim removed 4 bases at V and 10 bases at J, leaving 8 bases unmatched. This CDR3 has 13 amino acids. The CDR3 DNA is TGCGCCAGCAGTCGAGGCAGGGGGCTAGGAGCTTTCTTT. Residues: CASSRGRGLGAFF.

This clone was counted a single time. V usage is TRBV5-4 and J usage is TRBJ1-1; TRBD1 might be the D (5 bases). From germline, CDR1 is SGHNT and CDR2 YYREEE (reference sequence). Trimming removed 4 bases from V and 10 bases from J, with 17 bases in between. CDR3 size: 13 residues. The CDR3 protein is CASSGAQGDIAFF. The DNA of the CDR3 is TGTGCCAGCAGCGGTGCGCAGGGTGATATAGCTTTCTTT.

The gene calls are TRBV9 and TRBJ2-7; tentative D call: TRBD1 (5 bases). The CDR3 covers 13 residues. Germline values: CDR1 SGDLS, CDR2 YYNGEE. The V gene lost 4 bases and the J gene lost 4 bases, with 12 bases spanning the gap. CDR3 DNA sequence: TGTGCCAGCAGCACGGACACGCATTACGAGCAGTACTTC. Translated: CASSTDTHYEQYF.

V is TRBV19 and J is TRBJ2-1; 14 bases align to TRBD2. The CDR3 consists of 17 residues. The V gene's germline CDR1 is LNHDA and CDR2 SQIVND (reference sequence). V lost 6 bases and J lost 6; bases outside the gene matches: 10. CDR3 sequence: CASSSGGLAGVGNEQFF. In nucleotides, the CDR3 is TGTGCCAGTAGCTCGGGGGGACTAGCGGGAGTTGGCAATGAGCAGTTCTTC.

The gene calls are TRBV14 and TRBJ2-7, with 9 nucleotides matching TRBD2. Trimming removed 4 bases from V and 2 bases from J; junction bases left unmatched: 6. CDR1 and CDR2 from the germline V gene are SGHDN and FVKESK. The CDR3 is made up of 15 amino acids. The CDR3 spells CASSRAGGVPYEQYF. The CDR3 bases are TGTGCCAGCAGCCGAGCGGGGGGAGTGCCCTACGAGCAGTACTTC. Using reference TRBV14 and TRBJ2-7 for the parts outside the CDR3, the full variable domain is EAGVTQFPSHSVIEKGQTVTLRCDPISGHDNLYWYRRVMGKEIKFLLHFVKESKQDESGMPNNRFLAERTGGTYSTLKVQPAELEDSGVYFCASSRAGGVPYEQYFGPGTRLTVT.

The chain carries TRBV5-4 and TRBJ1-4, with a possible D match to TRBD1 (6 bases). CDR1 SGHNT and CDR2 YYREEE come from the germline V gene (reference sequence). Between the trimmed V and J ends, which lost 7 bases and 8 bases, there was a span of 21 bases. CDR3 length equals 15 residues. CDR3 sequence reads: CASSLKGGSYEKLFF. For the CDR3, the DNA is TGTGCCAGCTCCCTTAAGGGGGGGTCATACGAAAAACTGTTTTTT.

This CDR3 is CASSRDSGRTGELFF. The CDR3 nucleotides read TGTGCCAGCAGCCGCGATAGCGGGAGAACCGGGGAGCTGTTTTTT. The chain joins TRBV7-2 to TRBJ2-2, with 9 bases matching TRBD2. Trimming cost V 5 bases and J 5 bases; bases outside gene matches: 6. The CDR3 contains 15 residues. The germline gives CDR1 SGHTA, CDR2 FQGNSA.

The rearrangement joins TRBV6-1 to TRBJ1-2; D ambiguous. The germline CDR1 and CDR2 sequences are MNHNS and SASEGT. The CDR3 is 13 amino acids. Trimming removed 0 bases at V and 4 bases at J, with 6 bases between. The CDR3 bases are TGTGCCAGCAGTGAAGCGTACAGCTATGGCTACACCTTC. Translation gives CASSEAYSYGYTF.

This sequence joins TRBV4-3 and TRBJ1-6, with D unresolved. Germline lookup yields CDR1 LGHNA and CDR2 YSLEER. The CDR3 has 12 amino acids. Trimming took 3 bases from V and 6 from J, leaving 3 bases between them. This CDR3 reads CASSQSNSPLHF. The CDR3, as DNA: TGCGCCAGCAGCCAGAGTAATTCACCCCTCCACTTT.

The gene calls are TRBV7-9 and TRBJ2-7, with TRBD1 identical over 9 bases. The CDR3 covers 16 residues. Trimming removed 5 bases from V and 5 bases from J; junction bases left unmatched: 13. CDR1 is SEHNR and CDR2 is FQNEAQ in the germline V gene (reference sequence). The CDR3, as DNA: TGTGCCAGCAGCGACTCTGATCGGGACAGGGTAAACGAGCAGTACTTC. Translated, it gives CASSDSDRDRVNEQYF.

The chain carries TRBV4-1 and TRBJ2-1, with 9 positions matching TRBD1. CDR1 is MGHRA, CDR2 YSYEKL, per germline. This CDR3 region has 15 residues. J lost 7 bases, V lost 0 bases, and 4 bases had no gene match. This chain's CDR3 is CASSQEDRGWNEQFF. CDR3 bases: TGCGCCAGCAGCCAAGAGGACAGGGGTTGGAATGAGCAGTTCTTC.

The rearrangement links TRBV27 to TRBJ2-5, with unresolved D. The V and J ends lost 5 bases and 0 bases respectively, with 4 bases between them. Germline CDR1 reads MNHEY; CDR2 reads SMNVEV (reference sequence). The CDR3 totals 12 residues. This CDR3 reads CASSRYQETQYF. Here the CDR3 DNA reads TGTGCCAGCAGTCGGTACCAAGAGACCCAGTACTTC.

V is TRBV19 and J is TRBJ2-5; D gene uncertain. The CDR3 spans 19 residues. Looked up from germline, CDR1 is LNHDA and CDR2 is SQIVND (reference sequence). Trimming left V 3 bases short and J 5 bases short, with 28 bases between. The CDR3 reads CASSIRRLGRRAPGETQYF. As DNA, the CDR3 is TGTGCCAGTAGTATTCGGCGTCTGGGTCGGAGAGCCCCCGGGGAGACCCAGTACTTC.

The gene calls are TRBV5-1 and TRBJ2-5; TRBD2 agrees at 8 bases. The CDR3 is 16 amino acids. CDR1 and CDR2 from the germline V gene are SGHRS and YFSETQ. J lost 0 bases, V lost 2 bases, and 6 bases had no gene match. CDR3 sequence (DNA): TGCGCCAGCAGCTTTGGTCTAGCGGGCTACCAAGAGACCCAGTACTTC. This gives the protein CASSFGLAGYQETQYF.

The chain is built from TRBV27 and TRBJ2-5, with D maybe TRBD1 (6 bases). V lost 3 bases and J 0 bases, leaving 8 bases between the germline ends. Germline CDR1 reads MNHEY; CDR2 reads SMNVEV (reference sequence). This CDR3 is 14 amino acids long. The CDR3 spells CASSFQGNQETQYF. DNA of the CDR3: TGTGCCAGCAGTTTCCAGGGGAACCAAGAGACCCAGTACTTC.

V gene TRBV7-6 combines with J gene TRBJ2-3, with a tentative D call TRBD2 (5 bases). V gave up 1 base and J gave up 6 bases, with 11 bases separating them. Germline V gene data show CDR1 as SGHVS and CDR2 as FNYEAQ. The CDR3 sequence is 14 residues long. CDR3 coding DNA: TGTGCCAGCAGCTTAGGTATGGGAGAGGATACGCAGTATTTT. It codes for CASSLGMGEDTQYF. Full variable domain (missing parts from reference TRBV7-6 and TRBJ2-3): GAGVSQSPRYKVTKRGQDVALRCDPISGHVSLYWYRQALGQGPEFLTYFNYEAQQDKSGLPNDRFSAERPEGSISTLTIQRTEQRDSAMYRCASSLGMGEDTQYFGPGTRLTVL.

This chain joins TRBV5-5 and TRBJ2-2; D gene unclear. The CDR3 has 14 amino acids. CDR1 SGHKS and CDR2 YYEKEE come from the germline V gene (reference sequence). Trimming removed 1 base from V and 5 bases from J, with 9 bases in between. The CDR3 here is CASSLMPLTGELFF. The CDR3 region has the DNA TGTGCCAGCAGCTTGATGCCCCTAACCGGGGAGCTGTTTTTT. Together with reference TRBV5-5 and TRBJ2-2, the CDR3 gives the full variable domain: DAGVTQSPTHLIKTRGQQVTLRCSPISGHKSVSWYQQVLGQGPQFIFQYYEKEERGRGNFPDRFSARQFPNYSSELNVNALLLGDSALYLCASSLMPLTGELFFGEGSRLTVL.

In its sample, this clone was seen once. The CDR3 DNA reads as TGTGCCAGCAGTGAATGGGGCAGGGGAGCCTACGAGCAGTACTTC. Translation: CASSEWGRGAYEQYF. This chain connects TRBV6-1 to TRBJ2-7; D is possibly TRBD1 (6 bases). Trimming removed 2 bases from V and 2 bases from J, with 13 bases in between. Germline assignment: CDR1 MNHNS and CDR2 SASEGT. The CDR3 extends over 15 amino acids.